This T cell receptor beta chain derives from a study of cytotoxic CD8 clonotypes in ibrutinib-treated CLL. Study-level background: With a range of 6 to 36, the median treatment time before response samples were taken was roughly 12 months. Overall study findings and caveats: Clonality went higher at ibrutinib response and then dropped back toward baseline at progression.

Roughly 1.8 micrograms of genomic DNA came from cryopreserved PBMCs for TCR beta libraries. A note on this clone: The target antigen is unknown.

Losses at the gene ends were 2 bases for V and 1 base for J; bases not matched to a gene: 5. CDR3 length: 15 amino acids. Germline V lookup: CDR1 ENHRY, CDR2 SYGVKD. The data were produced by immunoSEQ multiplex PCR, yet TCRdb's version contains in-frame clones alone and is incomplete. Altogether 20,000 to 25,000 clones are present, around 70% being singletons, with the ten largest covering 26%. The gene calls are TRBV10-3 and TRBJ2-7, with TRBD2 identical over 7 bases. Specimen: PBMCs, collected before ibrutinib treatment. The clonotype comes from a human donor with chronic lymphocytic leukemia. DNA of the CDR3: TGTGCCATCAGTGAGGGTCCTAGCGGATCCTACGAGCAGTACTTC. The encoded protein is CAISEGPSGSYEQYF.